One sample yielded the 14 T cell receptor beta chains listed below, sequenced in a study of T cell changes during pregnancy in multiple sclerosis. Some clones are missing from TCRdb's copy, which holds only in-frame ones; the method was immunoSEQ multiplex PCR. The sample records around 27,000 clones, more than 90% being singletons. Sequences were derived from CD4+ T cells from peripheral blood mononuclear cells, sampled in the first trimester of pregnancy. All receptors derive from a female donor with multiple sclerosis, enrolled in a pregnancy study.

This clone was found once. The chain employs TRBV11-2 and TRBJ2-5, with TRBD1 matching 8 bases. V lost 1 base to trimming and J lost 6 bases; unmatched junction nucleotides: 10. The CDR3 has 16 amino acids. Germline-derived CDR1 and CDR2 are SGHAT and FQNNGV. DNA for the CDR3: TGTGCCAGCAGCTTAGGGACAGGGTCATCCGGGAAGACCCAGTACTTC. Translating it yields CASSLGTGSSGKTQYF.

The genes are TRBV9 and TRBJ1-3, with TRBD1 as a possible D gene (5 bases). Germline V CDR1 and CDR2: SGDLS, YYNGEE. The CDR3 has 15 residues. V lost 2 bases and J lost 3, with 12 bases in between. CDR3 sequence: CASSVGGLSGNTIYF. The DNA of the CDR3 is TGTGCCAGCAGCGTGGGGGGACTGAGTGGAAACACCATATATTTT.

This chain links TRBV7-9 with TRBJ1-6; D might be TRBD1 (6 bases). V lost 1 base and J 7 bases, leaving 8 bases between the germline ends. The germline V gene has CDR1 SEHNR and CDR2 FQNEAQ (reference sequence). The CDR3 has 14 residues. The CDR3: CASSLGGRNSPLHF. DNA of the CDR3: TGTGCCAGCAGCTTAGGGGGGCGGAATTCACCCCTCCACTTT.

The chain joins TRBV10-1 to TRBJ2-7, with 11 nucleotides matching TRBD1. CDR3 length: 15 residues. V shed 0 bases and J 5 bases; nucleotides not matched to a gene: 3. The germline CDR1 and CDR2 sequences are WNHNN and SYGVQD (reference sequence). The CDR3 loop is CASSESMGQGDEQYF. The CDR3 DNA follows: TGCGCCAGCAGTGAGTCGATGGGACAGGGGGACGAGCAGTACTTC.

This rearrangement joins TRBV7-2 to TRBJ1-2; D possibly corresponds to TRBD1 (6 bases). In germline, CDR1 is SGHTA, CDR2 FQGNSA. V was clipped by 2 bases and J by 7 bases, with 14 bases between them. The CDR3 has 14 amino acids. The CDR3 sequence: CASSLSQGTLGYTF. For the CDR3, the DNA is TGTGCCAGCAGCTTATCGCAGGGGACCCTTGGCTACACCTTC.

This chain connects TRBV11-2 to TRBJ2-5; D possibly corresponds to TRBD1 (5 bases). The CDR3 extends over 13 amino acids. The germline V gene has CDR1 SGHAT and CDR2 FQNNGV. Trimming shortened V by 5 bases and J by 5 bases, and 12 bases separated the two germline ends. CDR3 region: CASSRQTDETQYF. The CDR3 DNA sequence: TGTGCCAGCAGCCGACAGACCGACGAGACCCAGTACTTC. The full variable domain, with the rest looked up from reference TRBV11-2 and TRBJ2-5, is EAGVAQSPRYKIIEKRQSVAFWCNPISGHATLYWYQQILGQGPKLLIQFQNNGVVDDSQLPKDRFSAERLKGVDSTLKIQPAKLEDSAVYLCASSRQTDETQYFGPGTRLLVL.

For the CDR3, the DNA is TGTGCCAGTAGTCCGCAGGGGGCAGGAAATTCACCCCTCCACTTT. Translation gives CASSPQGAGNSPLHF. The chain joins TRBV19 to TRBJ1-6; 8 bases line up with TRBD1. There are 15 residues in the CDR3. Per the germline V gene, CDR1 is LNHDA and CDR2 is SQIVND (reference sequence). Unmatched junction bases numbered 7, after V lost 5 bases and J lost 7 bases.

V is TRBV5-6 and J is TRBJ1-5, with TRBD1 identical over 8 bases. With V trimmed by 6 bases and J by 6 bases, 11 bases remained unmatched. The CDR3 extends over 15 amino acids. Germline assignment: CDR1 SGHDT and CDR2 YYEEEE. CDR3 sequence: CASTDSDRGSQPQHF. CDR3 sequence (DNA): TGTGCCAGCACCGATTCCGACAGGGGCAGTCAGCCCCAGCATTTT.

The V gene is TRBV7-2, the J gene TRBJ2-3; 8 positions agree with TRBD1. The germline CDR1 and CDR2 sequences are SGHTA and FQGNSA. The CDR3 length is 13 residues. J was trimmed by 6 bases and V by 4 bases; bases with no gene match: 3. CDR3 in DNA: TGTGCCAGCAGCTCCAGGACAGGGGATACGCAGTATTTT. Protein product: CASSSRTGDTQYF.

The chain couples TRBV4-1 to TRBJ1-1; weak D call: TRBD1 (5 bases). CDR1 and CDR2 (germline): MGHRA, YSYEKL. V was trimmed by 4 bases and J by 5 bases, leaving 17 bases between them. This CDR3 comprises 15 residues. The CDR3 sequence is CASSPRQQDRTEAFF. The CDR3 coding sequence is TGCGCCAGCAGCCCTAGACAACAGGATCGGACTGAAGCTTTCTTT.

The genes are TRBV29-1 and TRBJ1-1; D not resolved. The CDR3 runs 11 residues. Looked up from germline, CDR1 is SQVTM and CDR2 is ANQGSEA. CDR3 sequence: CTTMMNTEAFF. Here the CDR3 DNA reads TGCACCACTATGATGAACACTGAAGCTTTCTTT.

The rearrangement links TRBV7-6 to TRBJ1-6; no reliable D call. Trimming left V 1 base short and J 13 bases short, with 17 bases between. This CDR3 is 15 amino acids long. Germline V CDR1 and CDR2: SGHVS, FNYEAQ. The CDR3 DNA follows: TGTGCCAGCAGCTTAGTATACGGGATCGGTGCTCCCCTCCACTTT. Translated, it gives CASSLVYGIGAPLHF.

This clone was counted between two and nine times. This sequence joins TRBV10-1 and TRBJ1-2; no definite D call. Germline lookup yields CDR1 WNHNN and CDR2 SYGVQD (reference sequence). The ends were cut back, 11 bases at V and 7 bases at J, with 14 bases in the middle. This CDR3 is built from 11 residues. CDR3 region: CARVGCCGYTF. The CDR3 DNA sequence: TGCGCCCGGGTCGGGTGCTGTGGCTACACCTTC.

CDR3 in DNA: TGTGCCAGCAGCCCCTCCTGGCGGGGGGAGACAGATACGCAGTATTTT. Its translation: CASSPSWRGETDTQYF. The chain employs TRBV7-2 and TRBJ2-3; 8 nucleotides match TRBD2. Germline CDR1 and CDR2: SGHTA and FQGNSA. The CDR3 totals 16 residues. V trimming: 5 bases; J trimming: 3 bases; junction bases outside the gene matches: 10. The variable domain in full, with the rest retrieved from reference TRBV7-2 and TRBJ2-3, is GAGVSQSPSNKVTEKGKDVELRCDPISGHTALYWYRQSLGQGLEFLIYFQGNSAPDKSGLPSDRFSAERTGGSVSTLTIQRTQQEDSAVYLCASSPSWRGETDTQYFGPGTRLTVL.